The subject of this entry is one T cell receptor (beta chain). Its antigen is still unknown. The data were obtained in a study of post-analysis software for immune sequencing data. Study background: Relapsing-remitting, secondary progressive and progressive-relapsing forms of multiple sclerosis all featured among disease courses. Whole-study findings and limits: Normalized Chao1 diversity in multiple sclerosis patients fell significantly below that of controls. Clustering by F measure revealed strong co-clustering among samples prepared together in one batch. Controls had lower frequencies than patients of a few TRBV segments, which included TRBV5-6, TRBV5-1 and TRBV20-1.

cDNA libraries for TCR beta contained unique molecular identifiers. Yield was 500,000 or so cDNA molecules from about 1 to 10 million T cells. TCRdb analysed the PCR reads with MiXCR anew, one entry per CDR3 protein. The sample includes about 770,000 distinct CDR3 sequences, more than 45% seen only once; the top ten take over 4.5%. Germline V lookup: CDR1 SGHRS, CDR2 YFSETQ. Trimming pared 4 bases from V and 5 bases from J, leaving 18 bases between. This CDR3 region has 15 residues. This rearrangement joins TRBV5-1 to TRBJ1-1, with D unclear. The sequenced sample consisted of blood. The clonotype was recovered from a girl between 5 and 17 years old with multiple sclerosis. CDR3 residues: CASSQTTAGGTEAFF. The CDR3 DNA reads TGCGCCAGCAGCCAAACGACCGCCGGAGGGACTGAAGCTTTCTTT.